This T cell receptor beta chain was recovered during a study of shared clonotypes between healthy human individuals. Study-wide results and caveats: Non-shared clonotypes had lower generation probabilities than those shared by all four donors.

The test was conducted at deep level. The material for each subset, its genomic DNA, was split evenly across several immunoSEQ plates. The method was immunoSEQ multiplex PCR; TCRdb's version includes in-frame clones alone and lacks a portion of them. The sample contains approximately 2.1 million clones, over 85% of which appear only once. As for this clone: Its antigen is unidentified.

V lost 3 bases to trimming and J lost 0 bases, with 15 bases between them. This CDR3 spans 16 amino acids. The germline gives CDR1 KGHSH, CDR2 LQKENI. The study drew its donors from healthy HIV-negative adults without recent acute infections or vaccinations. This clonotype was sampled from a man younger than 35 in good health. Some clones in this sample may be carry-over from other donors' samples. The sample taken for sequencing was naive CD4+ T cells from PBMCs. Subset meaning: CD45RA+ positively selected. This sequence joins TRBV18 and TRBJ2-7, with D unresolved. The CDR3 DNA sequence: TGTGCCAGCTCACCCCCGTTCAGGATGAGCTCCTACGAGCAGTACTTC. The encoded protein is CASSPPFRMSSYEQYF.